This T cell receptor (beta chain) was obtained from a study of T cells in women clearing cervical HPV infection. Whole-study context: For cases, blood was sampled a median approximately 150 days after lesion detection, interquartile range roughly 80 to 220 days. Study-wide points: TRBV6-7 abundance was lower in cases than controls (around 0.1% versus 0.15%).

The data were produced by immunoSEQ multiplex PCR, yet TCRdb's version contains in-frame clones alone and is incomplete. The table for this sample gives fewer than 25,000 clones. For this clone: The antigen is undetermined. Coverage ceases 3 residues before the CDR3 finishes, and the germline J gene fills in the end.

CDR3 length equals 16 residues. Germline V gene data show CDR1 as LNHDA and CDR2 as SQIVND (reference sequence). The sequence derives from a woman between 18 and 70 years old with a cervical HPV16 infection that either progressed to CIN3+ or cleared (not recorded which). The chain employs TRBV19 and TRBJ1-2; 8 nucleotides agree with TRBD1. The sequenced material came from blood buffy coat. CDR3 DNA (partial): TGTGCCAGTTCCGGACAGGGTCTATTAAGCTCCTACGAC. Its translation: CASSGQGLLSSYD. Given in full, the CDR3 is CASSGQGLLSSYDYTF.